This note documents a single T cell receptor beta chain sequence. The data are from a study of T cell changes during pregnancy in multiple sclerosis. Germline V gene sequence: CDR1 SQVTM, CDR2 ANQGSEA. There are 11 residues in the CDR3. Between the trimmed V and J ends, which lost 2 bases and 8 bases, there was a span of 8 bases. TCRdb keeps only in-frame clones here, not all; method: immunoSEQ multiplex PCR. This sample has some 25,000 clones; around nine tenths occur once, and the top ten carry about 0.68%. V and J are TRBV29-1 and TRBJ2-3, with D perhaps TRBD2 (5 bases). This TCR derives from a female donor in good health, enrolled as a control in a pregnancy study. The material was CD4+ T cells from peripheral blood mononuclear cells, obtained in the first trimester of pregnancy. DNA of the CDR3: TGCAGCGTTGAACGTGGACTTACGCAGTATTTT. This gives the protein CSVERGLTQYF.